The entry below gives a single T cell receptor (beta chain) sequence along with its context. These data come from a study of T cell changes during pregnancy in multiple sclerosis. The CDR3 length is 13 residues. Germline V CDR1 and CDR2: SQVTM, ANQGSEA. The V gene lost 3 bases and the J gene lost 4 bases, with 11 bases spanning the gap. Here immunoSEQ multiplex PCR was the method, and the copy in TCRdb shows in-frame clones only, minus some. The table has some 120,000 clones, 90% to 95% seen once. This sequence was found in a female donor with multiple sclerosis, enrolled in a pregnancy study. The sequences come from peripheral blood, collected in the third trimester of pregnancy. V and J are TRBV29-1 and TRBJ2-3; weak D call: TRBD1 (7 bases). CDR3: CSVDARGADTQYF. The CDR3 coding sequence is TGCAGCGTTGACGCCAGGGGGGCAGATACGCAGTATTTT.